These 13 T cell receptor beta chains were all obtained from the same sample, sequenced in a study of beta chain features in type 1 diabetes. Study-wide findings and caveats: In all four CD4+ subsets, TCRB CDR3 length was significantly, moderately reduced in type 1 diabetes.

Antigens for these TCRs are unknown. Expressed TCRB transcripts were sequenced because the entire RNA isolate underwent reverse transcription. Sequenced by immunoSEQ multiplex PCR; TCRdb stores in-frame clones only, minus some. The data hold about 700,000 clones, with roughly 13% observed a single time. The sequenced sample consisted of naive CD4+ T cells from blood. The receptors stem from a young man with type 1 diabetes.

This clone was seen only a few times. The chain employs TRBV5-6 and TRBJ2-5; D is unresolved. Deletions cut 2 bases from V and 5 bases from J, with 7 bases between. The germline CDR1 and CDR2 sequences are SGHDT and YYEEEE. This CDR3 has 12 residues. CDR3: CASSFLLETQYF. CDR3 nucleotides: TGTGCCAGCAGCTTCCTATTGGAGACCCAGTACTTC.

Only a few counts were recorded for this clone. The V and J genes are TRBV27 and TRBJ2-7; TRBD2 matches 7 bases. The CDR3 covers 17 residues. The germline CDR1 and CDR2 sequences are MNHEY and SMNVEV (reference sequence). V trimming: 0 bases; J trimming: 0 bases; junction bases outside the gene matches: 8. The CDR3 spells CASSLSVERGSSYEQYF. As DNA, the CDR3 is TGTGCCAGCAGTTTATCGGTGGAGCGGGGCAGCTCCTACGAGCAGTACTTC.

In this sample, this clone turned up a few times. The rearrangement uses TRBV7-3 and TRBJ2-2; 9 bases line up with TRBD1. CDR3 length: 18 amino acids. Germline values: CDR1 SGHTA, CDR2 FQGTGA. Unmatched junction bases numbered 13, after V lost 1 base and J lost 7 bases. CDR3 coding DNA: TGTGCCAGCAGCTTAATGATGTCCGGGACAGGGTTTAACGGGGAGCTGTTTTTT. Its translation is CASSLMMSGTGFNGELFF.

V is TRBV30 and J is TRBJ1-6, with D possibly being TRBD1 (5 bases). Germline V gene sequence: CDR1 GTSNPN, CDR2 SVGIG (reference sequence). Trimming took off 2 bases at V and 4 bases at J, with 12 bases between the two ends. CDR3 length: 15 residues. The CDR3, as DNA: TGTGCCTGGAGTTACCAGACAGAATATAATTCACCCCTCCACTTT. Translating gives CAWSYQTEYNSPLHF.

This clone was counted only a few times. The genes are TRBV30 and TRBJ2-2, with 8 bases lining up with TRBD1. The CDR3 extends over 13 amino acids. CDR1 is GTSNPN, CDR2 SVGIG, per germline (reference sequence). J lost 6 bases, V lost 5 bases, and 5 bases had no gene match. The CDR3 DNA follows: TGTGCCTGGCTCGACAGGGGATCCGGGGAGCTGTTTTTT. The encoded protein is CAWLDRGSGELFF.

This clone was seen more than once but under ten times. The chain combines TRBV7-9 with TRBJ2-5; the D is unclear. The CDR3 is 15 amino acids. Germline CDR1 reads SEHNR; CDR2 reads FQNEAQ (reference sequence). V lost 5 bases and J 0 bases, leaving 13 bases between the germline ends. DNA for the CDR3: TGTGCCAGCAGCCTTCCTCTTTGGTACCAAGAGACCCAGTACTTC. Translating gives CASSLPLWYQETQYF.

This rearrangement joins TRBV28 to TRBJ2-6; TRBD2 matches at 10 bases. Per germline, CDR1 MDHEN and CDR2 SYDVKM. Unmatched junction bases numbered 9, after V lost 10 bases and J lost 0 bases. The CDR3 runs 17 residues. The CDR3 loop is CATQRGGTYSGANVLTF. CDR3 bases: TGTGCCACCCAGCGGGGGGGCACCTACTCTGGGGCCAACGTCCTGACTTTC.

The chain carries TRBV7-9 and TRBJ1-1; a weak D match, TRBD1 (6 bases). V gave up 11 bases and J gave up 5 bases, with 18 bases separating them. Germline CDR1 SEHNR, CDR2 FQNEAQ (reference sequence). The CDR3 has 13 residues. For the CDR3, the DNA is TGTGCCCAGGGTGGGGGCGTAGGGACTGAAGCTTTCTTT. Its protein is CAQGGGVGTEAFF.

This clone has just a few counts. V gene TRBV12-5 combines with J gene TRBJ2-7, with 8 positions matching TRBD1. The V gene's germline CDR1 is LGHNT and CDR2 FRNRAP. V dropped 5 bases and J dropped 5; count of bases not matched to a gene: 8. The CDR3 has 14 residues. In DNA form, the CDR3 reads TGTGCTAGTGGTACTGGACAGGGAGGCAACGAGCAGTACTTC. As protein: CASGTGQGGNEQYF.

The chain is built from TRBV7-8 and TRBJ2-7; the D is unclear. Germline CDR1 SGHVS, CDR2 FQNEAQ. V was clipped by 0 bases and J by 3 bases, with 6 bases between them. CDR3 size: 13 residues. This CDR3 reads CASSLALFYEQYF. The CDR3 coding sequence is TGTGCCAGCAGCTTAGCACTTTTCTACGAGCAGTACTTC.

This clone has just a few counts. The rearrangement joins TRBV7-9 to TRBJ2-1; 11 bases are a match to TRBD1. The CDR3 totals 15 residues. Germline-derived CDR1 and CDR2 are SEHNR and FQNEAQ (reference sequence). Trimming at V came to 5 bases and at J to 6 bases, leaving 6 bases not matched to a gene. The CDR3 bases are TGTGCCAGCAGCCGGACAGGGGGCAATGGCAATGAGCAGTTCTTC. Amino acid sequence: CASSRTGGNGNEQFF.

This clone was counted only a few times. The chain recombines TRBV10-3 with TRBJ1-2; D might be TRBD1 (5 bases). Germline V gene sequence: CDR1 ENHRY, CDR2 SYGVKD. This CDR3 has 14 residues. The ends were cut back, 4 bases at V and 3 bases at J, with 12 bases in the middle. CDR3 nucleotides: TGTGCCATCAGTGTATCCCAGGGTGACTATGGCTACACCTTC. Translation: CAISVSQGDYGYTF.

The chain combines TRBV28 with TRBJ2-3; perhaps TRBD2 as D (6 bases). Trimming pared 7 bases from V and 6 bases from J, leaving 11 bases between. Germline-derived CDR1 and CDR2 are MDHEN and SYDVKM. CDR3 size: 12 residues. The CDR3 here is CASNTAGDTQYF. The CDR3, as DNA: TGTGCCAGCAACACTGCGGGGGATACGCAGTATTTT.